The clone carrying this T cell receptor (beta chain) has only a few counts. CDR1 and CDR2 (germline): LNHNV, YYDKDF (reference sequence). This CDR3 has 15 amino acids. Germline trimming cut 1 base from V and 5 bases from J; bases unmatched to any gene: 2. The repertoire was sequenced with immunoSEQ multiplex PCR; TCRdb's copy has only in-frame clones and lacks some. The data contain about 150,000 clones, 88% of them singletons. This sample was included in a study of control samples from healthy donors and cancer patients. V and J are TRBV15 and TRBJ1-6; 7 bases are shared with TRBD1. The sequence derives from a man aged 18 to 30 in good health. Input material: blood. CDR3 protein: CATSRVQGNNSPLHF. CDR3 bases: TGTGCCACCAGCAGAGTACAGGGGAATAATTCACCCCTCCACTTT.